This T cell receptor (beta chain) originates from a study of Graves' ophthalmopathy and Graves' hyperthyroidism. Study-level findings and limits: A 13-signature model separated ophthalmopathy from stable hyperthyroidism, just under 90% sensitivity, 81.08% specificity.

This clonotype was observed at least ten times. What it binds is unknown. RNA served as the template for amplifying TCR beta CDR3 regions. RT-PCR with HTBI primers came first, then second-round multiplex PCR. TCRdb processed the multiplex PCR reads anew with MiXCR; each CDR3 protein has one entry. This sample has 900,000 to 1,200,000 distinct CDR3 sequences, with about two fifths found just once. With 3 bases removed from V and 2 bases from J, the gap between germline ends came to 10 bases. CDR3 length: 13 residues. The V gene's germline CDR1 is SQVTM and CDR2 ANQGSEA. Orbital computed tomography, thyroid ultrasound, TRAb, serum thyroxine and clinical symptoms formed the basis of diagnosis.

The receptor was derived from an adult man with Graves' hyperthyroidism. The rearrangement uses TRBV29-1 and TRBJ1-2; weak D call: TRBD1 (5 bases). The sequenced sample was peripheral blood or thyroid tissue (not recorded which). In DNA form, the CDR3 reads TGCAGCGTTGATGGGGGGGGGAACTATGGCTACACCTTC. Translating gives CSVDGGGNYGYTF.